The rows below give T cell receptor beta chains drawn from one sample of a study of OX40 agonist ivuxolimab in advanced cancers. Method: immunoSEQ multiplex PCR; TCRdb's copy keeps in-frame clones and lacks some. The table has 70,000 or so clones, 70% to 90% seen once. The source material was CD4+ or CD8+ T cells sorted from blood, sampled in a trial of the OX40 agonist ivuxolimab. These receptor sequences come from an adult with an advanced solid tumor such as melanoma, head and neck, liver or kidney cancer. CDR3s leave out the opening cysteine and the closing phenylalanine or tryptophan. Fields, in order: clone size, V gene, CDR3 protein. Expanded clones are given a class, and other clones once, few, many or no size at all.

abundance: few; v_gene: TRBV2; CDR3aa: ASSLKGIMNTEAF
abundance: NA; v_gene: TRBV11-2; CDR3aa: ASSLGLGGTQY
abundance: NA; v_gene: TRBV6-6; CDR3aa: AAQAAGTEAF
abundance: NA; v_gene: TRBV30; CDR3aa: AWQTGSSYNSPLH
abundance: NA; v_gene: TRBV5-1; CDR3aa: ASSLGGPSTDTQY
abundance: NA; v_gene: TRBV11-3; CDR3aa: ASSPRGAGGLAGGSEQF
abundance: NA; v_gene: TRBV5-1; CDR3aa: ASSALLNTEAF
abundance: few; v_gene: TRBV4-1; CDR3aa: ASSQGDGLNYGYT
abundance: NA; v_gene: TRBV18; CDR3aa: ASSRTGLEKLF
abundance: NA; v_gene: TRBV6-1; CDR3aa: ASSVSQGSETQY
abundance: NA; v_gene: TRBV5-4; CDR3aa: ASSLFPGGEQF
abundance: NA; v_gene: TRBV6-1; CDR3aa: ASSAGVRETQY
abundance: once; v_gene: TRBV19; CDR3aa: ASQQGDPRKSGNTIY
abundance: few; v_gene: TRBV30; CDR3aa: AWAPLLGGTSSPLH
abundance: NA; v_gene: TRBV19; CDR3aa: ASGQGYDSPLH
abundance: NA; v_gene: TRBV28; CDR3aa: ASGPSEQF
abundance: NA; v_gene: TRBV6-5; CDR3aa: ATLQGRGTQY
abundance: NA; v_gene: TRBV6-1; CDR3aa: ASSEVVGAGANVLT
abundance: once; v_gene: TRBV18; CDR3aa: ASRQGLNTEAF
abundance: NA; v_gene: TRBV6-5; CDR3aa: ASIEHNTGELF
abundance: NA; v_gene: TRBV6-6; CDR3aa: ASSYGGSNQPQH
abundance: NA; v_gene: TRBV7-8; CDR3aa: ASSLVSSSQTPL
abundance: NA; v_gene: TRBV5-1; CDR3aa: ASEATGNPGANVLT
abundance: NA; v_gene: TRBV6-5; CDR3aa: ASSLEPSDTGELF
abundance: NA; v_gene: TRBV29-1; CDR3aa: STRGGQGPNTEAF
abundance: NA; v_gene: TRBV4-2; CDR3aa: ASSQGVLKPQH
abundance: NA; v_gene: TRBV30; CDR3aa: AWSPLVPNSPLH
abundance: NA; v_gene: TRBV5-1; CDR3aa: ASGSTEPRRNTIY
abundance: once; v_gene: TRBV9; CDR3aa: ASSVELVTEAF
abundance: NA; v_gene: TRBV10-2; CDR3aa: ASSEGLAGLNNEQF
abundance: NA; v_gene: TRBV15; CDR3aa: ATSRGSRQSNQPQH
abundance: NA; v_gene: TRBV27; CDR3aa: ASSLFDGGSNQPQH
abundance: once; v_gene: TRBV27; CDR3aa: ASSISRGTKQF
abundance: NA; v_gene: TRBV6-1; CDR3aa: ASRLPGSGAAEAF
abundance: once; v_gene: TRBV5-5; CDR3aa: ASSTDSPQETQY
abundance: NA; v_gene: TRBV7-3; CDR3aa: ASSLPDRVGYT
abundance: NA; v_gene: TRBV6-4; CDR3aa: ASSETGTTGYT
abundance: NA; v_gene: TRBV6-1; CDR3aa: ASRVDTGELF
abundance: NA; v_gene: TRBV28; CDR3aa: ASRTDQPQH
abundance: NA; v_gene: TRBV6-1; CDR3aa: ASSHQGEQY
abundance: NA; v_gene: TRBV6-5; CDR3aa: ASSGGLEETQY
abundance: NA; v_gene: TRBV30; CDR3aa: AWSVLSGAGGQPQH
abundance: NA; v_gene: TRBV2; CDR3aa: ASSENRHNEQF
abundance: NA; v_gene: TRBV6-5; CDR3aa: ASTRDPTNTGELF
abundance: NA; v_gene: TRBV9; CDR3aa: ASSPGASYEQY
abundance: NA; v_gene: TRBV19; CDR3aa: ASSMDRKKETQY
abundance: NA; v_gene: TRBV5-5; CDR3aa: ASSPGSNQETQY
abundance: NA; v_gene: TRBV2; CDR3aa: ASSVSGLVVNEQF
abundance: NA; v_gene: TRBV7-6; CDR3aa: ASKAGAYNEQF
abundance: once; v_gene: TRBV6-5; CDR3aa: ASSYPGQGRETQY
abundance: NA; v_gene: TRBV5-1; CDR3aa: ASSLEAGQDEQF
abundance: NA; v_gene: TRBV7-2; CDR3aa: ASRRGGQGAADTQY
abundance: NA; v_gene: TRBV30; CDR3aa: AWSVPSGGAQPQH
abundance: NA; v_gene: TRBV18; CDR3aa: ASSPRLHAAGELF
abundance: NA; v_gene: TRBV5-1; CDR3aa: ASSLGAAGDTLH
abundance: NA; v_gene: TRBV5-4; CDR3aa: ASSTVANTGELF
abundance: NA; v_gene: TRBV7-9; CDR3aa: ASSRLAKNIQY
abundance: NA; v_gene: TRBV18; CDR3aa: ASSPRNTGELF
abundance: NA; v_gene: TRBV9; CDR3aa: ASTVGVTDTQY